This TCR beta chain was sequenced for a study of cytomegalovirus exposure and HLA in healthy donors. Study information: Genetic ancestry analysis placed over 65% of the roughly 400 donors that were genotyped in the Caucasian-associated cluster.

Every donor was a healthy person donating bone marrow. PCR was performed using 60 Vbeta and 13 Jbeta primers. The table came from immunoSEQ multiplex PCR; TCRdb's copy has only in-frame clones and leaves some out. This listing includes 65,000 to 85,000 clones. V lost 5 bases, J lost 2 bases, and 13 bases lay in between. Germline-derived CDR1 and CDR2 are SGHTA and FQGNSA. The length of the CDR3 is 14 residues. About this clone itself: No antigen is known for it.

Study-wide results and limits: Follow-up analysis later connected one missense variant in DCLRE1C with trimming of TCR beta V- and J-genes. DRB1 showed the most TCR associations and HLA-C the fewest in a later analysis, as rates varied by HLA locus.

Sequenced material: PBMCs. This sequence was found in a female donor in good health and CMV-seropositive. The chain recombines TRBV7-2 with TRBJ2-7; D is perhaps TRBD2 (5 bases). CDR3 protein: CASSPGLTPYEQYF. Here the CDR3 DNA reads TGTGCCAGCAGCCCCGGACTGACTCCCTACGAGCAGTACTTC.